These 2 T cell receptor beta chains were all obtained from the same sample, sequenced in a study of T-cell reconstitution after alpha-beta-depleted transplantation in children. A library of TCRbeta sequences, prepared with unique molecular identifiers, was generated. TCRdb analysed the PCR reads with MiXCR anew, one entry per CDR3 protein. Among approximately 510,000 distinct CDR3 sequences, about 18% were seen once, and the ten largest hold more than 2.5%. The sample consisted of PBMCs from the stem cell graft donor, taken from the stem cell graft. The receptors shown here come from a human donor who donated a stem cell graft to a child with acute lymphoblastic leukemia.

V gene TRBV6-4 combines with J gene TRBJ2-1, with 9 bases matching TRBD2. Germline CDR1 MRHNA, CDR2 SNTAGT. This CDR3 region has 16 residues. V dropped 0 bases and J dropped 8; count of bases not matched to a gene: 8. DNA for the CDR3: TGTGCCAGCAGTGACTCGGGGGCTAGCGGGAACGATGAGCAGTTCTTC. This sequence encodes CASSDSGASGNDEQFF.

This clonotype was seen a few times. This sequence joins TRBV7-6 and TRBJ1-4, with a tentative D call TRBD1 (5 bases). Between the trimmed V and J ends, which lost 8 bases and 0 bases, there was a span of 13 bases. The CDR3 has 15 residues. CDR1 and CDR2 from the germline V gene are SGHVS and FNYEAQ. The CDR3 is CASGGGIATNEKLFF. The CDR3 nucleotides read TGTGCCAGCGGGGGGGGGATTGCAACTAATGAAAAACTGTTTTTT.